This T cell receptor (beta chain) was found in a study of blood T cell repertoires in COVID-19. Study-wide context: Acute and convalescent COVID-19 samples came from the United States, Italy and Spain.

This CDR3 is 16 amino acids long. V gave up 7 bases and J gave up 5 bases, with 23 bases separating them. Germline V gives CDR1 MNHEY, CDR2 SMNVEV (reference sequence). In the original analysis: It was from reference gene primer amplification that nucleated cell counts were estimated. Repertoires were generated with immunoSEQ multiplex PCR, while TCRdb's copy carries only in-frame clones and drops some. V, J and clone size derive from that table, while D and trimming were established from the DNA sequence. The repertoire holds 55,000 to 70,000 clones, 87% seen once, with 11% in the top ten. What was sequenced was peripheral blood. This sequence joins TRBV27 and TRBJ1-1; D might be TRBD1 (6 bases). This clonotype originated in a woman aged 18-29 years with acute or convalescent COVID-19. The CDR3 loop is CASKAGRRGANTEAFF. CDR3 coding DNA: TGTGCCAGCAAAGCGGGCCGCCGGGGGGCTAATACTGAAGCTTTCTTT.